This is a list of T cell receptor beta chains from one sample in a study of blood T cell repertoires in COVID-19. The data were produced by immunoSEQ multiplex PCR, yet TCRdb's version contains in-frame clones alone and is incomplete. The sample lists 50,000 to 70,000 clones, about 86% occurring once. Sequencing input: peripheral blood. These receptors were taken from a man in his fifties with active COVID-19. The CDR3 runs from the conserved cysteine through the conserved F or W. The order of the fields is V gene, J gene, CDR3 protein.

>TRBV19|TRBJ2-5
CASSGTSGGVRQETQYF
>TRBV7-9|TRBJ2-1
CASSESLPAGDHNEQFF
>TRBV11-3|TRBJ2-5
CASSLGGDLETQYF
>TRBV7-9|TRBJ2-5
CASSLMGLAGPQETQYF
>TRBV29-1|TRBJ2-1
CSVESWEGSSYNEQFF
>TRBV7-9|TRBJ2-7
CASSLLGQGTYEQYF
>TRBV15|TRBJ2-1
CATSTDRGYNEQFF
>TRBV10-1|TRBJ2-3
CASSASTDTQYF
>TRBV5-6|TRBJ1-1
CASSLLSADLLTEAFF
>TRBV3-1/TRBV3-2|TRBJ2-7
CASTPRDRSYEQYF
>TRBV5-4|TRBJ1-5
CASSLGQTQPQHF
>TRBV30|TRBJ2-2
CAWNGLAGAHTGELFF
>TRBV2|TRBJ2-7
CASSAAQGPYEQYF
>TRBV23-1|TRBJ1-5
CASSQSQVGGNQPQHF
>TRBV7-9|TRBJ1-5
CASSLGGGPQPQHF
>TRBV6-2/TRBV6-3|TRBJ2-1
CASSSWTGGGNEQFF
>TRBV14|TRBJ1-3
CASSPIGEGGNTIYF
>TRBV7-8|TRBJ2-1
CASSPRRDPRSSYNEQFF
>TRBV7-9|TRBJ1-6
CASSREGGQSPLHF
>TRBV15|TRBJ2-1
CATSSGLAGINEQFF
>TRBV5-4|TRBJ2-1
CASSEGGGEYNEQFF
>TRBV12-5|TRBJ2-7
CASALAGGLEQYF
>TRBV2|TRBJ1-2
CASKESQNYGYTF
>TRBV7-9|TRBJ2-1
CASSLLWASGSHEQFF
>TRBV5-8|TRBJ1-5
CASSLRVSGNQPQHF
>TRBV7-2|TRBJ2-1
CASSLVEGSSMTFNEQFF
>TRBV24-1|TRBJ2-3
CATSESPGTSDHYTQYF
>TRBV20-1|TRBJ2-5
CSARDTRTQYF
>TRBV9|TRBJ1-2
CASSIGTDNYGYTF
>TRBV3-1/TRBV3-2|TRBJ1-6
CASRQKGQGTSLSPLHF
>TRBV2|TRBJ2-2
CASRNDRGNTGELFF
>TRBV28|TRBJ2-3
CATYREDTQYF
>TRBV5-8|TRBJ1-2
CASSLGAWQGSYGYTF
>TRBV19|TRBJ1-5
CASRGTGGSNQPQHF
>TRBV7-9|TRBJ2-3
CATTGQGSTDTQYF
>TRBV6-1|TRBJ2-5
CASSEGWGLGETQYF
>TRBV18|TRBJ1-3
CASSPTLGADGNTIYF
>TRBV3-1/TRBV3-2|TRBJ1-2
CASSQDQSGGVYGYTF
>TRBV6-1|TRBJ1-2
CASSDPPTGGYTF
>TRBV15|TRBJ2-2
CATSRDLTSGNTGELFF
>TRBV4-2|TRBJ1-2
CASSQEQAPYGYTF
>TRBV6-2/TRBV6-3|TRBJ1-6
CASSRGTANSPLHF
>TRBV7-9|TRBJ1-5
CASSLGTGNQPQHF
>TRBV6-5|TRBJ2-1
CASSTDRGSYNEQFF
>TRBV5-4|TRBJ1-1
CASSRVGGGRTEAFF
>TRBV7-2|TRBJ1-5
CASSAQGTVNQPQHF
>TRBV15|TRBJ1-4
CATSRWGGEEKLFF